This TCR beta chain was recovered during a study of blood T cell repertoires in COVID-19. Study-level information: Acute and convalescent COVID-19 samples came from the United States, Italy and Spain.

Here immunoSEQ multiplex PCR was the method, and the copy in TCRdb shows in-frame clones only, minus some. The data contain approximately 150,000 clones, around 85% of them singletons. Germline V CDR1 and CDR2: SGHAT, FQNNGV. V lost 5 bases and J lost 6, with 14 bases in between. CDR3 size: 14 residues. This clone was recorded once. The J gene is TRBJ2-1, the V gene TRBV11-2; perhaps TRBD2 as D (5 bases). The sample was PBMCs or T cells enriched from blood (not recorded which). The clonotype was recovered from a woman between 35 and 50 years old who had recovered from COVID-19. In nucleotides, the CDR3 is TGTGCCAGCAGCGTGCCTAGCCGGGTCAATGAGCAGTTCTTC. Translation gives CASSVPSRVNEQFF.